This T cell receptor (beta chain) came from a study of T cell repertoires in cytomegalovirus infection (dated by TCRdb to about 2019). With respect to the entire study: Alongside well-studied HLA-B-restricted epitopes, the peptide stimulations were aimed at recently identified HLA-C-restricted CMV epitopes, whose presentation resists viral immunomodulation. Donor HLA type was relevant to the analysis, as public TCR beta signatures indicated carriage of CMV infection together with the matching HLA type.

This sample's treatment or condition label indicates: in vitro stimulation with specific CMV peptide epitopes to enrich CMV-specific T cells. TCRdb records Illumina HiSeq 1500 as the sequencer. TCRdb reanalyzed the raw reads on its own, using fastp at Q25 for trimming and MiXCR for clone calling, and kept in-frame beta chains. Identical CDR3 protein sequences are pooled into one entry, listed with their most common genes and DNA. Across this sample there are under 350,000 distinct CDR3 sequences, with 22% seen only once. The ten largest account for around 20% of the sample. CDR3 length: 16 amino acids, cysteine to phenylalanine. The kept DNA is CDR3 alone, 48 bases in frame from the first base. CDR1 and CDR2 were assigned from the germline V gene as SGHTA and FQGNSA. Trimming takes 1 base from V and 7 bases from J, and the germline ends sit 14 bases apart. With regard to this clonotype: Its recognized antigen is unknown. No base-level quality is on record; no much larger clone is a single base apart.

What the research found in general, with its limitations: The ex vivo response was dominated by HLA-C-restricted CMV-specific TCR beta clonotypes, which also provided the single most frequent clonotype in two of eight donors. Carriers of CMV infection plus the relevant HLA type were discriminated by the cumulative frequency of public TCR beta family members in the study cohort and in an independent approximately 400-donor cohort.

The chain couples TRBV7-2 to TRBJ1-6; the D gene is perhaps TRBD1, from 5 matching bases. This sequence originates from a human donor in good health (CMV status not recorded). Some clones in this sample may be carry-over from other donors' samples. Sequenced here: cultured PBMCs, sampled from culture after CMV antigen stimulation. The sequence in DNA is TGTGCCAGCAGCTTAGTCGGGGGGAGCCCGAATTCACCCCTCCACTTT. The translation is CASSLVGGSPNSPLHF.